A selection of T cell receptor beta chains follows, all from one sample in a study of CXCR3-negative and CXCR3-positive naive CD8 T cells. One entry per CDR3 protein, without DNA, is what TCRdb gives after re-calling the 5' RACE reads. The listing contains roughly 28,000 distinct CDR3 sequences. Sequences were obtained from memory CD8+ T cells from blood. The receptors originated from a human donor in good health. Some clones in this sample may be carry-over from other donors' samples. The CDR3 runs from the conserved cysteine through the conserved F or W. Part of the rows lack a size; the others show once, few, many or a class for expanded clones.

TRBJ1-6 TRBV7-9 - CASSRQGASYNSPLHF
TRBJ2-5 TRBV7-9 medium-sized CASGDSRVQETQYF
TRBJ2-1 TRBV6-2/TRBV6-3 - CASSYVEIYNEQFF
TRBJ2-5 TRBV7-8 - CASSRRLETQYF
TRBJ2-1 TRBV7-3 - CASSLDGGANEQFF
TRBJ2-7 TRBV7-9 - CASSLVPSGYEQYF
TRBJ2-7 TRBV28 - CASSRRGESSYEQYF
TRBJ2-1 TRBV7-9 - CASSSGSNEQFF
TRBJ1-1 TRBV5-5 - CASSFGPATEAFF
TRBJ2-5 TRBV29-1 large CSVEEGSGETQYF
TRBJ2-3 TRBV28 - CASSKQVLLGTDTQYF
TRBJ1-1 TRBV18 medium-sized CASSPSGWGTEAFF
TRBJ2-7 TRBV12-3/TRBV12-4 - CASSLGQLYEQYF
TRBJ1-3 TRBV5-1 - CASSLRQGGNTIYF
TRBJ2-5 TRBV5-6 - CASSLGGIRDTIQETQYF
TRBJ2-1 TRBV7-9 - CASSLARDYNEQFF
TRBJ2-2 TRBV29-1 - CSVHRGSGELFF
TRBJ1-5 TRBV7-9 - CASSWGAANQPQHF
TRBJ2-7 TRBV6-5 - CASRGYWGSAYEQYF
TRBJ2-1 TRBV6-5 - CASSLAGWGDEQFF
TRBJ2-7 TRBV7-8 - CASSLLGDYEQYF
TRBJ2-1 TRBV28 - CASLRVHTYNEQFF
TRBJ2-7 TRBV20-1 - CSARDVRAGGIDEQYF
TRBJ2-5 TRBV7-9 - CASSHLRMETQYF
TRBJ2-2 TRBV7-6 - CASSLGAGTGELFF
TRBJ2-1 TRBV6-2/TRBV6-3 - CASSPSGYTYEQYF
TRBJ2-1 TRBV6-5 - CASSYSGTEQFF
TRBJ2-7 TRBV4-1 - CASSHISSGHPYEQYF
TRBJ2-7 TRBV29-1 - CSANTGQGYEQYF
TRBJ2-5 TRBV7-8 - CASSEGSGALIRETQYF
TRBJ2-7 TRBV7-2 - CASSLGLTGQGRVEQYF
TRBJ2-5 TRBV7-8 - CASSPPRRGGKETQYF
TRBJ2-7 TRBV7-9 - CASSSGLEQYF
TRBJ1-2 TRBV20-1 - CSVPNPTGGGGGYTF
TRBJ1-1 TRBV29-1 - CSVVPIFSTEAFF
TRBJ2-1 TRBV6-1 - CASSDAGFWEQFF
TRBJ2-2 TRBV29-1 - CSVVLHLNTGELFF
TRBJ1-1 TRBV7-9 - CASSFVDMNTEAFF
TRBJ2-7 TRBV5-1 - CASGQTGGSHEQYF
TRBJ2-1 TRBV7-7 - CASSPDTSSYNEQFF
TRBJ2-7 TRBV29-1 - CSARTGVYEQYF
TRBJ2-3 TRBV28 - CASSQRESTDTQYF